In this sample, the clone carrying this TCR beta chain turned up a few times. Its antigen is undetermined. Germline V lookup: CDR1 LNHNV, CDR2 YYDKDF (reference sequence). V lost 1 base and J 0 bases, leaving 10 bases between the germline ends. The CDR3 sequence is 16 residues long. This record comes from a study of T cells in narcolepsy. Study-level information: Patients with NT1 or NT2 and healthy control donors were enrolled.

Study observations and caveats: Autoreactive HCRT-specific and TRIB2-specific clonotypes were marked in same-patient CSF-versus-blood CD4+ comparisons. Reportedly, autoreactive clonotypes were serially detected in patients' blood but not controls'. Autoreactive clone sequences were missing from some blood memory CD4+ repertoires.

Only in-frame clones appear in the TCRdb table, and some are missing; sequencing was by immunoSEQ multiplex PCR. The table has 25,000 to 35,000 clones, 82% seen once. The chain links TRBV15 to TRBJ1-5; D is undetermined. What was sequenced was CD45RA- memory CD4+ T cells from PBMCs. The clonotype comes from a human donor with narcolepsy. The CDR3 bases are TGTGCCACCAGCAGAGTAGTACAGAATAGCAATCAGCCCCAGCATTTT. It yields the protein CATSRVVQNSNQPQHF.